A single sample gave rise to the 20 T cell receptor beta chains below, sequenced in a study of cytomegalovirus exposure and HLA in healthy donors. In the PCR, 60 Vbeta and 13 Jbeta primers were used. TCRdb keeps only in-frame clones here, not all; method: immunoSEQ multiplex PCR. Of under 200,000 clones listed, approximately 73% are singletons. Sequencing was carried out using PBMCs. The source of these receptors is a man aged 45-60 years in good health and CMV-seronegative.

This clone was observed a handful of times. The CDR3 sequence: CASGTSGTGYSSYNSPLHF. CDR3 sequence (DNA): TGTGCCAGCGGGACCTCCGGGACAGGATACAGCTCCTATAATTCACCCCTCCACTTT. The V and J genes are TRBV11-2 and TRBJ1-6; 8 nucleotides agree with TRBD1. The V segment lost 8 bases and the J segment 0 bases; nucleotides outside the gene matches: 15. The CDR3 loop spans 19 amino acids. CDR1 SGHAT and CDR2 FQNNGV come from the germline V gene.

V is TRBV4-1 and J is TRBJ1-2, with D perhaps TRBD1 (6 bases). Germline lookup yields CDR1 MGHRA and CDR2 YSYEKL. Trimming cost V 4 bases and J 7 bases, with 19 bases left between them. This CDR3 has 15 residues. The CDR3 DNA follows: TGCGCCAGCAGCCCAACACGGGACAACCGGGGTGGCTACACCTTC. Protein: CASSPTRDNRGGYTF.

The chain uses TRBV6-1 and TRBJ1-1, with D maybe TRBD1 (5 bases). Trimming stripped 2 bases from V and 6 bases from J, with 13 bases between. CDR1 is MNHNS and CDR2 is SASEGT in the germline V gene. The CDR3 contains 14 residues. In nucleotides, the CDR3 is TGTGCCAGCAGTGAATCAGGGAGGAGCTCTGAAGCTTTCTTT. Its protein product is CASSESGRSSEAFF.

The chain is built from TRBV27 and TRBJ1-2; 8 nucleotides align to TRBD1. CDR1 and CDR2 (germline): MNHEY, SMNVEV (reference sequence). Germline trimming cut 2 bases from V and 7 bases from J; bases unmatched to any gene: 3. This CDR3 region has 13 residues. The CDR3 is CASSLAGGGGYTF. Here the CDR3 DNA reads TGTGCCAGCAGTTTAGCAGGGGGCGGTGGCTACACCTTC.

The CDR3 nucleotides are TGCAGCGTTGTTACAGGGACCAATCAGCCCCAGCATTTT. Its translation: CSVVTGTNQPQHF. The chain joins TRBV29-1 to TRBJ1-5; possibly TRBD1 for D (6 bases). Germline CDR1 reads SQVTM; CDR2 reads ANQGSEA. V was trimmed by 4 bases and J by 3 bases, leaving 10 bases between them. CDR3 length: 13 residues.

This clone showed up just once. This sequence joins TRBV10-1 and TRBJ2-2; D call uncertain. Germline CDR1 WNHNN, CDR2 SYGVQD (reference sequence). This CDR3 comprises 15 residues. V was pared by 0 bases and J by 1 base, with 6 bases between. CDR3 sequence: CASSESYRNTGELFF. The CDR3 coding sequence is TGCGCCAGCAGTGAGTCGTACAGGAACACCGGGGAGCTGTTTTTT.

About this clone itself: Other DNA sequences from this sample encode an identical CDR3 as well. The chain combines TRBV5-1 with TRBJ1-1; D uncertain. This CDR3 contains 14 residues. The V gene lost 1 base and the J gene lost 1 base, with 8 bases spanning the gap. CDR1 SGHRS and CDR2 YFSETQ come from the germline V gene. The CDR3 is CASSLSQANTEAFF. In nucleotides, the CDR3 is TGCGCCAGCAGCTTGAGCCAGGCGAACACTGAAGCTTTCTTT.

The sample holds a few counts of this clone. The chain recombines TRBV2 with TRBJ1-1, with TRBD1 matching over 11 bases. This CDR3 spans 15 amino acids. Germline values: CDR1 SNHLY, CDR2 FYNNEI. The V gene end was trimmed by 8 bases and the J gene end by 4 bases; junction bases not matched to a gene: 9. The CDR3 sequence: CASGLGQGAFTEAFF. In nucleotides, the CDR3 is TGTGCCAGCGGACTAGGACAGGGGGCTTTCACTGAAGCTTTCTTT.

This clone was detected only a few times. The CDR3 sequence: CASKRTSNTEAFF. The DNA of the CDR3 is TGTGCCAGTAAGAGAACTTCGAACACTGAAGCTTTCTTT. V gene TRBV5-8 combines with J gene TRBJ1-1; no reliable D call. Per germline, CDR1 SGHTS and CDR2 YDEGEE. V was pared by 8 bases and J by 1 base, with 12 bases between. This CDR3 is built from 13 residues.

The chain employs TRBV10-3 and TRBJ1-1; D ambiguous. This CDR3 is built from 13 residues. Germline CDR1 and CDR2: ENHRY and SYGVKD. Trimming stripped 8 bases from V and 0 bases from J, with 10 bases between. The CDR3 here is CAIAGGMNTEAFF. The CDR3 DNA reads as TGTGCCATCGCCGGAGGGATGAACACTGAAGCTTTCTTT.

There are a few counts of this clone. V and J are TRBV7-2 and TRBJ2-6, with 7 nucleotides matching TRBD1. Trimming at V came to 5 bases and at J to 0 bases, leaving 4 bases not matched to a gene. The germline V gene has CDR1 SGHTA and CDR2 FQGNSA. This CDR3 is built from 16 residues. CDR3 residues: CASSRGQVSGANVLTF. CDR3 bases: TGTGCCAGCAGCCGCGGACAGGTCTCTGGGGCCAACGTCCTGACTTTC.

V usage is TRBV7-6 and J usage is TRBJ2-7; tentative D call: TRBD1 (5 bases). Germline V gives CDR1 SGHVS, CDR2 FNYEAQ. The CDR3 covers 14 residues. V dropped 2 bases and J dropped 2 bases, with 10 bases sitting between them. CDR3 sequence: CASSLYQGAYEQYF. As DNA, the CDR3 is TGTGCCAGCAGCTTATATCAGGGTGCCTACGAGCAGTACTTC.

This clone was found a few times. This chain connects TRBV2 to TRBJ1-6, with 8 bases aligning to TRBD1. V shed 4 bases and J 7 bases; nucleotides not matched to a gene: 6. This CDR3 region has 15 residues. CDR1 SNHLY and CDR2 FYNNEI come from the germline V gene. CDR3 protein: CASSAQGDRNSPLHF. The CDR3 DNA is TGTGCCAGCAGTGCCCAGGGGGACAGGAATTCACCCCTCCACTTT.

The chain combines TRBV4-1 with TRBJ2-7; TRBD1 matches 7 bases. CDR1 MGHRA and CDR2 YSYEKL come from the germline V gene. The V gene end was trimmed by 1 base and the J gene end by 3 bases; junction bases not matched to a gene: 6. This CDR3 spans 15 amino acids. DNA of the CDR3: TGCGCCAGCAGCCAAGCCGGGACAGTTGGCTACGAGCAGTACTTC. Its translation is CASSQAGTVGYEQYF.

The chain joins TRBV18 to TRBJ2-7; 9 bases align to TRBD2. V dropped 5 bases and J dropped 2; count of bases not matched to a gene: 4. The CDR3 has 14 amino acids. Germline V gene sequence: CDR1 KGHSH, CDR2 LQKENI. CDR3 loop: CASSSGGGAYEQYF. The CDR3 bases are TGTGCCAGCTCATCCGGCGGGGGGGCCTACGAGCAGTACTTC. The variable domain in full, with the rest retrieved from reference TRBV18 and TRBJ2-7, is NAGVMQNPRHLVRRRGQEARLRCSPMKGHSHVYWYRQLPEEGLKFMVYLQKENIIDESGMPKERFSAEFPKEGPSILRIQQVVRGDSAAYFCASSSGGGAYEQYFGPGTRLTVT.

V is TRBV6-1 and J is TRBJ1-5, with 7 bases identical to TRBD1. V was clipped by 2 bases and J by 3 bases; unmatched bases: 7. CDR1 and CDR2 from the germline V gene are MNHNS and SASEGT. The CDR3 consists of 16 residues. CDR3 nucleotides: TGTGCCAGCAGTGAACGTACAGGGGTGATCAATCAGCCCCAGCATTTT. The encoded protein is CASSERTGVINQPQHF.

The chain links TRBV25-1 to TRBJ2-1, with D uncertain. V was clipped by 4 bases and J by 3 bases, with 7 bases between them. The germline V gene has CDR1 MGHDK and CDR2 SYGVNS. There are 13 residues in the CDR3. The CDR3 coding sequence is TGTGCCAGCAGTGTCCCAGGCTACAATGAGCAGTTCTTC. Translating it yields CASSVPGYNEQFF.

This clone came up a few times. The chain recombines TRBV19 with TRBJ2-7, with D perhaps TRBD2 (6 bases). Per germline, CDR1 LNHDA and CDR2 SQIVND (reference sequence). Trimming cost V 3 bases and J 1 base, with 7 bases left between them. The CDR3 has 13 residues. The CDR3 loop reads CASSIGTSYEQYF. Here the CDR3 DNA reads TGTGCCAGTAGTATCGGGACTTCCTACGAGCAGTACTTC.

The CDR3 sequence: CASSPAGATDTQYF. CDR3 nucleotide sequence: TGCGCCAGCAGTCCTGCGGGGGCCACAGATACGCAGTATTTT. The chain combines TRBV10-1 with TRBJ2-3; weak D call: TRBD2 (7 bases). V lost 5 bases, J lost 2 bases, and 11 bases lay in between. Germline V CDR1 and CDR2: WNHNN, SYGVQD (reference sequence). The CDR3 runs to 14 residues.

CDR3 nucleotide sequence: TGTGCCAGCAGCCGGACTAGCGGGGCTCGGGCAGTTGATACGCAGTATTTT. Translating gives CASSRTSGARAVDTQYF. The V gene is TRBV7-9, the J gene TRBJ2-3, with 12 bases that match TRBD2. The CDR3 is 17 amino acids. Unmatched junction bases numbered 12, after V lost 5 bases and J lost 6 bases. The germline V gene has CDR1 SEHNR and CDR2 FQNEAQ (reference sequence).